These 8 T cell receptor beta chains were all obtained from the same sample, sequenced in a study of cytomegalovirus exposure and HLA in healthy donors. Primers: 60 Vbeta forward and 13 Jbeta reverse. Sequencing used immunoSEQ multiplex PCR; TCRdb keeps in-frame clones, though not all of them. Of 200,000 or so clones listed, around 87% were seen once; the top ten hold 1% to 1.5%. Source material: PBMCs. The source of these receptors is a young man in good health and CMV-seronegative.

The chain employs TRBV19 and TRBJ2-7; 7 bases fit TRBD1. The J segment lost 2 bases and the V segment lost 8 bases, leaving 6 bases of the junction unmatched. The germline V gene has CDR1 LNHDA and CDR2 SQIVND (reference sequence). CDR3 size: 13 residues. The CDR3 nucleotides read TGTGCCAGTGGGGACAGCCCAACCTACGAGCAGTACTTC. It encodes CASGDSPTYEQYF.

This rearrangement joins TRBV13 to TRBJ2-7; D is uncertain. Germline CDR1 and CDR2: PRHDT and FYEKMQ (reference sequence). V was trimmed by 5 bases and J by 0 bases, leaving 8 bases between them. This CDR3 is built from 13 residues. The CDR3 loop reads CASSQPSSYEQYF. The CDR3, as DNA: TGTGCCAGCAGCCAACCTAGCTCCTACGAGCAGTACTTC.

V and J are TRBV7-9 and TRBJ2-7, with 11 bases aligning to TRBD1. This CDR3 has 15 residues. Germline V gene lookup returns CDR1 SEHNR and CDR2 FQNEAQ (reference sequence). After removal of 3 bases from V and 2 bases from J, the junction contained 3 bases not matched to a gene. The CDR3 is CASSLGQGGTYEQYF. CDR3 bases: TGTGCCAGCAGCTTGGGACAGGGGGGTACCTACGAGCAGTACTTC.

The CDR3 DNA is TGTGCCAGCCCGACAGGGCAGGATACGCAGTATTTT. Translated, it gives CASPTGQDTQYF. V gene TRBV6-1 combines with J gene TRBJ2-3; 7 bases agree with TRBD1. Germline assignment: CDR1 MNHNS and CDR2 SASEGT. The CDR3 consists of 12 residues. V gave up 8 bases and J gave up 6 bases; unmatched junction bases: 5.

The gene calls are TRBV11-2 and TRBJ1-1; D call uncertain. Germline V gene data show CDR1 as SGHAT and CDR2 as FQNNGV. V was cut by 1 base and J by 1 base, with 10 bases left in between. The CDR3 has 15 amino acids. The CDR3 DNA reads TGTGCCAGCAGCTTAGGGGCAGGAGGGAACACTGAAGCTTTCTTT. Translated, it gives CASSLGAGGNTEAFF.

This sequence joins TRBV18 and TRBJ2-7, with a weak D call TRBD1 (5 bases). The CDR3 sequence is 13 residues long. V was pared by 5 bases and J by 3 bases, with 11 bases between. Germline V gene sequence: CDR1 KGHSH, CDR2 LQKENI. The CDR3, as DNA: TGTGCCAGCTCAGAAGGACACAACTACGAGCAGTACTTC. This translates into CASSEGHNYEQYF.

The chain carries TRBV5-6 and TRBJ2-3; D remains unclear. CDR1 is SGHDT, CDR2 YYEEEE, per germline. This CDR3 spans 15 amino acids. Between the trimmed V and J ends, which lost 4 bases and 2 bases, there was a span of 14 bases. CDR3 in DNA: TGTGCCAGCAGCCTCGGGTTTATCTCCACAGATACGCAGTATTTT. As protein: CASSLGFISTDTQYF.

The chain is built from TRBV11-2 and TRBJ1-2; the D gene is possibly TRBD1 (6 bases). Per germline, CDR1 SGHAT and CDR2 FQNNGV. The V gene lost 2 bases and the J gene lost 4 bases, with 8 bases spanning the gap. The CDR3 length is 13 residues. DNA for the CDR3: TGTGCCAGCAGCTTATTAGGGGGCTATGGCTACACCTTC. This encodes CASSLLGGYGYTF.